Listed here are 19 T cell receptor beta chains from one sample, sequenced in a study of cytomegalovirus exposure and HLA in healthy donors. The PCR was carried out with 60 Vbeta primers and 13 Jbeta primers. Clones were read by immunoSEQ multiplex PCR, and TCRdb kept only the in-frame ones, dropping some. This table holds fewer than 150,000 clones, about 80% found once. The sequencing input was PBMCs. The origin of the receptors is a man aged 25-45 years in good health and CMV-seronegative.

The chain combines TRBV5-1 with TRBJ2-7; D is perhaps TRBD1 (6 bases). Germline assignment: CDR1 SGHRS and CDR2 YFSETQ. The CDR3 covers 16 residues. V lost 0 bases, J lost 3 bases, and 16 bases lay in between. The CDR3 bases are TGCGCCAGCAGCTTGGGGGACAACAAACGGGGCTACGAGCAGTACTTC. Its protein product is CASSLGDNKRGYEQYF.

V and J are TRBV11-2 and TRBJ2-3; 12 bases fit TRBD2. From germline, CDR1 is SGHAT and CDR2 FQNNGV. Losses at the gene ends were 5 bases for V and 2 bases for J; bases not matched to a gene: 5. The CDR3 covers 16 residues. CDR3 in amino acids: CASSKRTSGNTDTQYF. DNA for the CDR3: TGTGCCAGCAGCAAGAGGACTAGCGGGAACACAGATACGCAGTATTTT.

In nucleotides, the CDR3 is TGTGCCAGCAGCCCCTCCCTGACAGGGTTGGGTGAAAAACTGTTTTTT. Translated: CASSPSLTGLGEKLFF. This chain uses TRBV5-6 with TRBJ1-4, with 7 bases aligning to TRBD1. CDR1 and CDR2 from the germline V gene are SGHDT and YYEEEE. Trimming took 4 bases from V and 7 from J; bases not matched to a gene: 13. This CDR3 region has 16 residues.

The rearrangement links TRBV6-5 to TRBJ1-3; D ambiguous. Trimming stripped 4 bases from V and 0 bases from J, with 7 bases between. CDR1 and CDR2 from the germline V gene are MNHEY and SVGAGI. CDR3 length: 14 amino acids. The DNA of the CDR3 is TGTGCCAGCAGTTCAGGATTCTCTGGAAACACCATATATTTT. Amino acids: CASSSGFSGNTIYF.

The rearrangement joins TRBV18 to TRBJ2-1; 8 bases align to TRBD2. Germline V gene data show CDR1 as KGHSH and CDR2 as LQKENI. This CDR3 comprises 15 residues. V lost 3 bases to trimming and J lost 6 bases; unmatched junction nucleotides: 7. CDR3 in amino acids: CASSPRREDPNEQFF. CDR3 sequence (DNA): TGTGCCAGCTCACCCCGGCGGGAGGACCCCAATGAGCAGTTCTTC. The whole variable domain, filled in from reference TRBV18 and TRBJ2-1, reads NAGVMQNPRHLVRRRGQEARLRCSPMKGHSHVYWYRQLPEEGLKFMVYLQKENIIDESGMPKERFSAEFPKEGPSILRIQQVVRGDSAAYFCASSPRREDPNEQFFGPGTRLTVL.

The V gene is TRBV7-3, the J gene TRBJ2-3, with a weak D call TRBD2 (6 bases). Germline V CDR1 and CDR2: SGHTA, FQGTGA. The CDR3 totals 17 residues. V was clipped by 4 bases and J by 4 bases, with 21 bases between them. This chain's CDR3 is CASSSRGVAVGSDTQYF. CDR3 coding DNA: TGTGCCAGCAGCTCCCGAGGGGTAGCGGTAGGGTCAGATACGCAGTATTTT.

The V call is TRBV5-1, the J call TRBJ2-5; tentative D call: TRBD2 (5 bases). Germline V gene lookup returns CDR1 SGHRS and CDR2 YFSETQ. Deletions cut 0 bases from V and 3 bases from J, with 9 bases between. There are 14 residues in the CDR3. The CDR3 is CASSLGREKETQYF. DNA of the CDR3: TGCGCCAGCAGCTTGGGACGGGAAAAAGAGACCCAGTACTTC.

The V and J genes are TRBV4-1 and TRBJ1-6; D is possibly TRBD1 (6 bases). Germline CDR1 reads MGHRA; CDR2 reads YSYEKL. V was clipped by 4 bases and J by 7 bases, with 17 bases between them. The length of the CDR3 is 16 residues. In DNA, the CDR3 is TGCGCCAGCAGCCCTCGGACAGACTCACTAAATTCACCCCTCCACTTT. This sequence encodes CASSPRTDSLNSPLHF.

The chain employs TRBV7-9 and TRBJ2-7; D gene ambiguous. CDR3 length: 14 residues. Trimming pared 2 bases from V and 2 bases from J, leaving 10 bases between. Germline V gene data show CDR1 as SEHNR and CDR2 as FQNEAQ (reference sequence). CDR3 sequence reads: CASSLWPGPYEQYF. The DNA of the CDR3 is TGTGCCAGCAGCTTATGGCCAGGCCCCTACGAGCAGTACTTC. Combining the CDR3 with reference TRBV7-9 and TRBJ2-7 gives the whole variable domain DTGVSQNPRHKITKRGQNVTFRCDPISEHNRLYWYRQTLGQGPEFLTYFQNEAQLEKSRLLSDRFSAERPKGSFSTLEIQRTEQGDSAMYLCASSLWPGPYEQYFGPGTRLTVT.

This clone has only one observation. The J gene is TRBJ1-2, the V gene TRBV6-5; 7 nucleotides agree with TRBD1. Germline V gene data show CDR1 as MNHEY and CDR2 as SVGAGI. Trimming removed 6 bases from V and 4 bases from J; junction bases left unmatched: 5. The CDR3 is 13 residues long. The CDR3 nucleotides are TGTGCCAGCAGACAGGGGTACTCCTATGGCTACACCTTC. This gives the protein CASRQGYSYGYTF.

The chain uses TRBV27 and TRBJ2-2; 8 nucleotides align to TRBD2. This CDR3 has 13 amino acids. V lost 2 bases and J lost 12; bases outside the gene matches: 5. From germline, CDR1 is MNHEY and CDR2 SMNVEV (reference sequence). The DNA of the CDR3 is TGTGCCAGCAGTTTAAGCGGGGGCGGCAAGCTGTTTTTT. Encoded protein: CASSLSGGGKLFF.

This chain uses TRBV5-6 with TRBJ1-2; 8 bases line up with TRBD1. V shed 3 bases, J shed 0 bases, and the junction held 1 base outside the gene matches. Germline values: CDR1 SGHDT, CDR2 YYEEEE. The length of the CDR3 is 14 residues. In DNA form, the CDR3 reads TGTGCCAGCAGCTCGGGACAGGCTAACTATGGCTACACCTTC. Protein: CASSSGQANYGYTF.

CDR3: CASSLSDRVRREQYF. Here the CDR3 DNA reads TGTGCCAGCAGCTTGTCGGACAGGGTAAGGCGCGAGCAGTACTTC. The rearrangement links TRBV28 to TRBJ2-7; TRBD1 matches at 8 bases. The J segment lost 6 bases and the V segment lost 6 bases, leaving 13 bases of the junction unmatched. Germline V gene data show CDR1 as MDHEN and CDR2 as SYDVKM. The CDR3 has 15 amino acids.

V gene TRBV29-1 combines with J gene TRBJ2-5, with no clear D. The CDR3 sequence is 17 residues long. Germline lookup yields CDR1 SQVTM and CDR2 ANQGSEA. V was pared by 5 bases and J by 0 bases, with 22 bases between. The CDR3 is CSVRTKRTTAYQETQYF. The CDR3 DNA follows: TGCAGCGTTCGAACAAAGAGAACAACAGCTTACCAAGAGACCCAGTACTTC.

The J gene is TRBJ1-5, the V gene TRBV5-1; D possibly corresponds to TRBD1 (6 bases). The CDR3 sequence is 14 residues long. The V and J ends lost 0 bases and 9 bases respectively, with 13 bases between them. Germline CDR1 SGHRS, CDR2 YFSETQ. This CDR3 is CASSLDRAEGPQHF. DNA of the CDR3: TGCGCCAGCAGCTTGGACAGGGCGGAAGGGCCCCAGCATTTT.

This chain joins TRBV7-2 and TRBJ2-5; no clear D. V lost 6 bases and J lost 5, with 10 bases in between. The CDR3 length is 12 residues. Germline V lookup: CDR1 SGHTA, CDR2 FQGNSA. The CDR3 region has the DNA TGTGCCAGCAGGTATATCCGGGAGACCCAGTACTTC. Encoded protein: CASRYIRETQYF.

This sequence joins TRBV5-4 and TRBJ2-1; possibly TRBD2 for D (6 bases). The CDR3 is made up of 16 amino acids. The V end lost 3 bases, the J end lost 3 bases, and 16 bases lay between the germline ends. CDR1 and CDR2 from the germline V gene are SGHNT and YYREEE (reference sequence). CDR3 coding DNA: TGTGCCAGCAGCTCGGTCCTAGCGAGAGACTACAATGAGCAGTTCTTC. Amino acid sequence: CASSSVLARDYNEQFF. Looking up the rest from reference TRBV5-4 and TRBJ2-1 gives the full variable domain: ETGVTQSPTHLIKTRGQQVTLRCSSQSGHNTVSWYQQALGQGPQFIFQYYREEENGRGNFPPRFSGLQFPNYSSELNVNALELDDSALYLCASSSVLARDYNEQFFGPGTRLTVL.

The chain carries TRBV27 and TRBJ1-1; D uncertain. The V and J ends lost 5 bases and 0 bases respectively, with 7 bases between them. Per germline, CDR1 MNHEY and CDR2 SMNVEV (reference sequence). The CDR3 loop spans 13 amino acids. The CDR3 DNA reads TGTGCCAGCAGTCGACAAGTGAACACTGAAGCTTTCTTT. Amino acids: CASSRQVNTEAFF.

This rearrangement joins TRBV29-1 to TRBJ1-2; 7 nucleotides align to TRBD1. The germline CDR1 and CDR2 sequences are SQVTM and ANQGSEA. The CDR3 extends over 14 amino acids. Trimming removed 4 bases from V and 2 bases from J; junction bases left unmatched: 7. The CDR3 loop is CSVALTTGNYGYTF. The CDR3 DNA follows: TGCAGCGTTGCCCTAACGACAGGGAACTATGGCTACACCTTC.